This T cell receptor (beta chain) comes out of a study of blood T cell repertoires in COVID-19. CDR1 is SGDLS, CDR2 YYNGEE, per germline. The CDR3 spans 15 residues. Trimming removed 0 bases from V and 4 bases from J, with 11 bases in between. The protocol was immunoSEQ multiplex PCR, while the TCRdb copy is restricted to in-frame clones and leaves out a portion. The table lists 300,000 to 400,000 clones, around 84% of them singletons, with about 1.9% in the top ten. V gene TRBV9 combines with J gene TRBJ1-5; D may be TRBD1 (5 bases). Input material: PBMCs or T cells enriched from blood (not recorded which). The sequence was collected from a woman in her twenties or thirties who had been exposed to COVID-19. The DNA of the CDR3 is TGTGCCAGCAGCGTAGGGGGCAGTGGTAATCAGCCCCAGCATTTT. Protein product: CASSVGGSGNQPQHF.